One sample yielded the 31 T cell receptor beta chains listed below, sequenced in a study of T-cell memory formation after mild COVID-19. Via MiXCR, TCRdb re-called the 5' RACE reads, giving one row per CDR3 protein. The sample includes some 180,000 distinct CDR3 sequences, 10% to 15% of them seen just once. Sequenced input: PBMCs or a T cell subset sorted from them (not recorded which). These receptors all come from a young man who had mild COVID-19 (a few samples of this study predate the infection). Cell type and time point are not known.

This clonotype has just a few counts. This sequence joins TRBV4-2 and TRBJ2-1, with 9 positions matching TRBD2. Trimming at V came to 0 bases and at J to 0 bases, leaving 3 bases not matched to a gene. Germline assignment: CDR1 LGHNA and CDR2 YNFKEQ. The CDR3 loop spans 17 amino acids. The CDR3 region has the DNA TGTGCCAGCAGCCAAGACTGGCGGGGGGGCTCCTACAATGAGCAGTTCTTC. This translates into CASSQDWRGGSYNEQFF.

This chain links TRBV7-2 with TRBJ2-7; D unresolved. Germline-derived CDR1 and CDR2 are SGHTA and FQGNSA. V was cut by 5 bases and J by 2 bases, with 19 bases left in between. The CDR3 has 16 amino acids. CDR3 in DNA: TGTGCCAGCAGCCGTCAGGAGCAAATCCTCCCCTACGAGCAGTACGTC. This gives the protein CASSRQEQILPYEQYV.

Only a few counts were recorded for this clonotype. The rearrangement joins TRBV4-3 to TRBJ1-2; D possibly corresponds to TRBD1 (6 bases). The CDR3 has 14 residues. In germline, CDR1 is LGHNA, CDR2 YSLEER. V was pared by 3 bases and J by 7 bases, with 15 bases between. The CDR3 is CASSQEQGPGGYTF. The CDR3 DNA follows: TGCGCCAGCAGCCAGGAACAGGGCCCGGGTGGCTACACCTTC.

The chain recombines TRBV28 with TRBJ2-7; D is ambiguous. The CDR3 sequence is 16 residues long. Germline CDR1 reads MDHEN; CDR2 reads SYDVKM. Trimming shortened V by 5 bases and J by 7 bases, and 24 bases separated the two germline ends. CDR3 nucleotides: TGTGCCAGCAGTCCCGGAACTGATCAGCGTTTGAGGGAGCAGTACGTC. Its translation is CASSPGTDQRLREQYV.

The chain has TRBV5-5 and TRBJ1-1; 8 nucleotides align to TRBD1. The V gene end was trimmed by 2 bases and the J gene end by 7 bases; junction bases not matched to a gene: 10. The CDR3 has 15 residues. Germline assignment: CDR1 SGHKS and CDR2 YYEKEE (reference sequence). CDR3 nucleotide sequence: TGTGCCAGCAGCTTAACCGGGACAGGTAGCTTTGAAGCTTTCTTT. Protein: CASSLTGTGSFEAFF.

The gene calls are TRBV2 and TRBJ2-5; D is unclear. The germline V gene has CDR1 SNHLY and CDR2 FYNNEI. V lost 9 bases and J lost 5, with 7 bases in between. CDR3 size: 10 residues. Here the CDR3 DNA reads TGTGCCAGTTACGAGGAGACCCAGTACTTC. It is translated as CASYEETQYF.

This clonotype was seen a few times. CDR3 bases: TGCAGCGTTTACGGACAGGGCACCTACGAGCAGTACTTC. Encoded protein: CSVYGQGTYEQYF. This chain joins TRBV29-1 and TRBJ2-7, with TRBD1 identical over 8 bases. J lost 2 bases, V lost 5 bases, and 5 bases had no gene match. CDR1 is SQVTM and CDR2 is ANQGSEA in the germline V gene. The CDR3 runs to 13 residues.

This clonotype was found a few times. The chain uses TRBV5-1 and TRBJ2-3; 11 bases agree with TRBD2. The J segment lost 8 bases and the V segment lost 5 bases, leaving 7 bases of the junction unmatched. Germline CDR1 is SGHRS and CDR2 is YFSETQ. The CDR3 is 14 residues long. The CDR3 bases are TGCGCCAGCAGAGCTAGCGGGGGGCCGGGTACGCAGTATTTT. It translates to CASRASGGPGTQYF.

This clonotype has at least ten counts. V is TRBV6-6 and J is TRBJ1-1; D uncertain. Germline lookup yields CDR1 MNHNY and CDR2 SVGAGI (reference sequence). Trimming removed 1 base at V and 7 bases at J, with 4 bases between. CDR3 length: 11 residues. The CDR3 DNA reads as TGTGCCAGCAGTTACTGGGGTGAAGCTTTCTTT. This encodes CASSYWGEAFF.

This chain connects TRBV25-1 to TRBJ1-1; D uncertain. Trimming pared 6 bases from V and 1 base from J, leaving 15 bases between. In germline, CDR1 is MGHDK, CDR2 SYGVNS. This CDR3 is 15 amino acids long. The CDR3 reads CASSHARGENTEAFF. CDR3 in DNA: TGTGCCAGCAGCCACGCTCGGGGAGAGAACACTGAAGCTTTCTTT.

The chain recombines TRBV20-1 with TRBJ2-1; maybe TRBD2 (6 bases). The CDR3 totals 13 residues. V lost 6 bases and J lost 9, with 18 bases in between. The V gene's germline CDR1 is DFQATT and CDR2 SNEGSKA (reference sequence). This CDR3 is CSAGLAVLGEQFF. The CDR3 coding sequence is TGCAGTGCAGGATTAGCGGTCTTGGGTGAGCAGTTCTTC.

Notes on this clonotype: One end of the junction is discordant with germline, which a read error may explain. The genes are TRBV7-7 and TRBJ2-3, with 9 positions matching TRBD2. The CDR3 is 16 residues long. Germline-derived CDR1 and CDR2 are SSHAT and FNYEAQ (reference sequence). CDR3 sequence reads: CASSPRAGGFTDTQYF. CDR3 in DNA: TGTGCTAGCAGCCCGCGAGCGGGGGGATTCACAGATACGCAGTATTTT.

The J gene is TRBJ2-6, the V gene TRBV15; no clear D. The germline V and J ends were trimmed by 0 bases and 1 base, with 10 bases remaining between them. The CDR3 is 17 amino acids. Germline CDR1 is LNHNV and CDR2 is YYDKDF (reference sequence). CDR3 amino acids: CATSRDLVGSGANVLTF. CDR3 sequence (DNA): TGTGCCACCAGCAGAGATTTAGTGGGTTCTGGGGCCAACGTCCTGACTTTC.

The chain has TRBV7-9 and TRBJ1-3; D gene unclear. The germline V gene encodes CDR1 SEHNR and CDR2 FQNEAQ (reference sequence). V lost 1 base and J lost 1, with 5 bases in between. This CDR3 region has 14 residues. CDR3 loop: CASSLVASGNTIYF. Written as DNA, the CDR3 is TGTGCCAGCAGCTTAGTTGCGTCTGGAAACACCATATATTTT.

A few counts support this clonotype. V is TRBV5-1 and J is TRBJ2-7; D not resolved. Trimming took 0 bases from V and 3 from J, leaving 10 bases between them. The V gene's germline CDR1 is SGHRS and CDR2 YFSETQ. The CDR3 contains 14 residues. Here the CDR3 reads CASSLGRDGYEQYV. The CDR3 DNA sequence: TGCGCCAGCAGCTTGGGCCGAGATGGCTACGAGCAGTACGTC.

This clonotype was detected a few times. The chain employs TRBV5-1 and TRBJ2-5, with D hard to call. Trimming left V 2 bases short and J 1 base short, with 12 bases between. Germline V gives CDR1 SGHRS, CDR2 YFSETQ. The CDR3 runs 15 residues. The CDR3 loop reads CASSLMSGSQETQYF. CDR3 nucleotides: TGCGCCAGCAGCTTAATGAGTGGCAGCCAAGAGACCCAGTACTTC.

V and J are TRBV6-5 and TRBJ1-1; D remains unclear. The CDR3 is made up of 12 amino acids. The V and J ends lost 7 bases and 1 base respectively, with 7 bases between them. Germline CDR1 MNHEY, CDR2 SVGAGI. The CDR3, as DNA: TGTGCCAGCACAAGTTCGAACACTGAAGCTTTCTTT. It codes for CASTSSNTEAFF.

V usage is TRBV5-1 and J usage is TRBJ1-5; 9 nucleotides line up with TRBD1. The germline CDR1 and CDR2 sequences are SGHRS and YFSETQ. J lost 5 bases, V lost 4 bases, and 4 bases had no gene match. This CDR3 is 14 amino acids long. The CDR3 sequence: CASSETGGDQPQHF. The DNA of the CDR3 is TGCGCCAGCAGCGAAACAGGGGGCGATCAGCCCCAGCATTTT.

CDR3 in amino acids: CASSHPRGDRTEAFF. The CDR3 region has the DNA TGCGCCAGCAGCCACCCTCGGGGGGATCGGACTGAAGCTTTCTTT. This rearrangement joins TRBV4-1 to TRBJ1-1; possible D gene TRBD1, 5 bases. Germline V CDR1 and CDR2: MGHRA, YSYEKL. V was shortened by 3 bases and J by 5 bases, with 16 bases between the two germline ends. This CDR3 region has 15 residues.

This clonotype showed up just a few times. The chain joins TRBV20-1 to TRBJ1-2; no firm D call. This CDR3 spans 10 amino acids. V lost 5 bases to trimming and J lost 7 bases, with 8 bases between them. Per the germline V gene, CDR1 is DFQATT and CDR2 is SNEGSKA (reference sequence). The CDR3 DNA follows: TGCAGTGCTTTTAAGGGTGGCTACACCTTC. Its translation: CSAFKGGYTF.

This clonotype has a handful of counts. The rearrangement joins TRBV10-3 to TRBJ1-2; maybe TRBD1 (5 bases). Trimming shortened V by 8 bases and J by 4 bases, and 11 bases separated the two germline ends. This CDR3 spans 12 amino acids. The germline V gene encodes CDR1 ENHRY and CDR2 SYGVKD. The CDR3 sequence: CAIGETVYGYTF. The DNA of the CDR3 is TGTGCCATCGGAGAGACAGTCTATGGCTACACCTTC.

V gene TRBV4-1 combines with J gene TRBJ2-5; 11 positions agree with TRBD2. The CDR3 covers 17 residues. Germline values: CDR1 MGHRA, CDR2 YSYEKL. Losses at the gene ends were 1 base for V and 2 bases for J; bases not matched to a gene: 6. The CDR3 is CASSQGIGTSGQETQYF. CDR3 nucleotides: TGCGCCAGCAGCCAAGGGATAGGGACTAGCGGACAAGAGACCCAGTACTTC.

The chain joins TRBV7-2 to TRBJ2-3; TRBD2 aligns across 10 bases. After removal of 2 bases from V and 4 bases from J, the junction contained 6 bases not matched to a gene. This CDR3 comprises 16 residues. Germline V gives CDR1 SGHTA, CDR2 FQGNSA. The CDR3: CASSLSGGANADTQYF. CDR3 in DNA: TGTGCCAGCAGCTTAAGCGGGGGGGCCAACGCAGATACGCAGTATTTT.

This clonotype appeared a few times. The chain uses TRBV7-2 and TRBJ2-1; tentative D call: TRBD1 (5 bases). V gave up 3 bases and J gave up 4 bases, with 10 bases separating them. The V gene's germline CDR1 is SGHTA and CDR2 FQGNSA. The CDR3 runs 14 residues. The CDR3 DNA reads TGTGCCAGCAGCTTGGACACCGGATACAATGAGCAGTTCTTC. This gives the protein CASSLDTGYNEQFF. The variable domain in full, with the rest retrieved from reference TRBV7-2 and TRBJ2-1, is GAGVSQSPSNKVTEKGKDVELRCDPISGHTALYWYRQSLGQGLEFLIYFQGNSAPDKSGLPSDRFSAERTGGSVSTLTIQRTQQEDSAVYLCASSLDTGYNEQFFGPGTRLTVL.

In its sample, this clonotype was seen many times. The chain joins TRBV30 to TRBJ2-7; TRBD1 might be the D (6 bases). The CDR3 is 12 amino acids. V was clipped by 4 bases and J by 8 bases, with 15 bases between them. In germline, CDR1 is GTSNPN, CDR2 SVGIG (reference sequence). CDR3 region: CAWTGGSSKQYF. As DNA, the CDR3 is TGTGCCTGGACTGGGGGCTCCAGCAAGCAGTACTTC.

This clonotype has more than one count but fewer than ten. This chain joins TRBV10-1 and TRBJ2-5, with 8 bases identical to TRBD1. Germline trimming cut 5 bases from V and 7 bases from J; bases unmatched to any gene: 6. Germline V gene data show CDR1 as WNHNN and CDR2 as SYGVQD (reference sequence). The CDR3 runs 13 residues. This CDR3 reads CASSRQGSATQYF. For the CDR3, the DNA is TGCGCCAGCAGTAGACAGGGGTCGGCGACCCAGTACTTC.

The chain couples TRBV7-6 to TRBJ2-5; 8 positions agree with TRBD2. V dropped 2 bases and J dropped 1; count of bases not matched to a gene: 3. This CDR3 has 15 residues. Germline V lookup: CDR1 SGHVS, CDR2 FNYEAQ. Here the CDR3 reads CASSLIGGGQETQYF. DNA of the CDR3: TGTGCCAGCAGCTTAATCGGGGGGGGCCAAGAGACCCAGTACTTC.

Only one count was recorded for this clonotype. V is TRBV11-2 and J is TRBJ2-1; 8 positions match TRBD2. V lost 4 bases and J lost 4; bases outside the gene matches: 6. CDR3 length: 15 residues. The germline V gene has CDR1 SGHAT and CDR2 FQNNGV. The CDR3 loop is CASSSGVAGYNEQFF. In DNA form, the CDR3 reads TGTGCCAGCAGCTCCGGGGTAGCGGGGTACAATGAGCAGTTCTTC.

This clonotype has only a few counts. The chain links TRBV7-2 to TRBJ1-2, with a weak D call TRBD1 (6 bases). The CDR3 totals 13 residues. V dropped 3 bases and J dropped 4 bases, with 9 bases sitting between them. The germline CDR1 and CDR2 sequences are SGHTA and FQGNSA. CDR3 coding DNA: TGTGCCAGCAGCTTCGGGGGCTTCTATGGCTACACCTTC. Amino acid sequence: CASSFGGFYGYTF. The variable domain in full, completed from reference TRBV7-2 and TRBJ1-2, reads GAGVSQSPSNKVTEKGKDVELRCDPISGHTALYWYRQSLGQGLEFLIYFQGNSAPDKSGLPSDRFSAERTGGSVSTLTIQRTQQEDSAVYLCASSFGGFYGYTFGSGTRLTVV.

This clonotype turned up a few times. J is TRBJ2-3 and V is TRBV10-3; unclear D gene. There are 15 residues in the CDR3. Germline CDR1 is ENHRY and CDR2 is SYGVKD. V was trimmed by 5 bases and J by 0 bases, leaving 12 bases between them. CDR3 residues: CAISSGSSSTDTQYF. DNA for the CDR3: TGTGCCATCAGTTCAGGATCTTCTAGCACAGATACGCAGTATTTT.

This clonotype came up a few times. The V and J genes are TRBV25-1 and TRBJ2-3; 9 bases map to TRBD2. V lost 6 bases to trimming and J lost 5 bases; unmatched junction nucleotides: 0. CDR1 and CDR2 from the germline V gene are MGHDK and SYGVNS. This CDR3 is built from 12 residues. This CDR3 reads CASRTSGDTQYF. The CDR3, as DNA: TGTGCCAGCAGGACTAGCGGAGATACGCAGTATTTT. Full variable domain (remainder filled in from reference TRBV25-1 and TRBJ2-3): EADIYQTPRYLVIGTGKKITLECSQTMGHDKMYWYQQDPGMELHLIHYSYGVNSTEKGDLSSESTVSRIRTEHFPLTLESARPSHTSQYLCASRTSGDTQYFGPGTRLTVL.